These T cell receptor beta chains were read from a single sample in a study of cytomegalovirus exposure and HLA in healthy donors. The data were produced by immunoSEQ multiplex PCR, yet TCRdb's version contains in-frame clones alone and is incomplete. The top ten hold 1.5% to 2% of the sample, which has some 120,000 clones, roughly four fifths seen once. Sequencing was done on a sample of PBMCs. The receptors here all came from a woman aged 18 to 35 in good health and CMV-seronegative. Both conserved end residues are part of each CDR3. Each record gives: clone size, V gene, J gene, D gene, CDR3 protein, CDR3 DNA. The D gene is left open where the match is weak. Only some rows state a clone size, as once, few, many or a class for expanded clones.

>once|TRBV19|TRBJ1-5|-
CASSIGQGIGYSNQPQHF
TGTGCCAGTAGTATTGGGCAGGGCATCGGCTATAGCAATCAGCCCCAGCATTTT
>-|TRBV7-8|TRBJ1-5|-
CASSLGGYQPQHF
TGTGCCAGCAGCTTAGGCGGATATCAGCCCCAGCATTTT
>-|TRBV7-9|TRBJ1-4|-
CASSLGSGFSSGEKLFF
TGTGCCAGCAGCTTAGGATCAGGGTTCTCGTCTGGTGAAAAACTGTTTTTT
>-|TRBV29-1|TRBJ1-1|-
CSVEDRETEAFF
TGCAGCGTTGAAGATCGGGAAACTGAAGCTTTCTTT
>-|TRBV9|TRBJ2-2|-
CASSAYRDANTGELFF
TGTGCCAGCAGCGCGTACAGGGACGCGAACACCGGGGAGCTGTTTTTT
>-|TRBV5-1|TRBJ1-2|TRBD1
CASTDRGGNGYTF
TGCGCCAGCACGGACAGGGGTGGCAATGGCTACACCTTC
>-|TRBV11-3|TRBJ2-1|-
CASSSPTGTPEGNEQFF
TGTGCCAGCAGCTCCCCTACCGGGACACCCGAAGGCAATGAGCAGTTCTTC
>-|TRBV29-1|TRBJ2-5|-
CSGAGSPNQETQYF
TGCAGCGGGGCAGGAAGCCCGAACCAAGAGACCCAGTACTTC
>-|TRBV10-3|TRBJ1-1|-
CAISKQGPMNTEAFF
TGTGCCATCAGTAAACAGGGCCCCATGAACACTGAAGCTTTCTTT
>-|TRBV30|TRBJ1-2|-
CAWSAGLHGYTF
TGTGCCTGGAGTGCTGGACTCCATGGCTACACCTTC
>once|TRBV7-9|TRBJ2-1|TRBD1
CASSLVDRGNEQFF
TGTGCCAGCAGCTTAGTGGACAGGGGCAATGAGCAGTTCTTC
>-|TRBV5-1|TRBJ1-1|-
CASSYMSNTEAFF
TGCGCCAGCAGCTATATGTCGAACACTGAAGCTTTCTTT
>-|TRBV5-1|TRBJ2-7|TRBD2
CASSQGLQGEQYF
TGCGCCAGCAGCCAGGGACTACAAGGCGAGCAGTACTTC
>few|TRBV6-5|TRBJ1-1|-
CASGGQISQSF
TGTGCCAGCGGCGGACAGATTAGCCAAAGTTTT
>-|TRBV9|TRBJ2-7|TRBD2
CASSGTSGSYEQYF
TGTGCCAGCAGCGGGACTAGCGGGTCCTACGAGCAGTACTTC
>few|TRBV7-6|TRBJ2-1|-
CASSLNEGGISYNEQFF
TGTGCCAGCAGCCTAAATGAGGGGGGGATCTCCTACAATGAGCAGTTCTTC
>-|TRBV5-5|TRBJ1-2|-
CASSPGGSYGYTF
TGTGCCAGCAGCCCGGGCGGGTCCTATGGCTACACCTTC
>-|TRBV5-1|TRBJ1-2|-
CASSDDRYPYGYTF
TGCGCCAGCAGCGACGACAGGTATCCCTACGGCTACACCTTC
>-|TRBV27|TRBJ1-1|TRBD1
CASSARGVNTEAFF
TGTGCCAGCAGTGCCAGGGGGGTGAACACTGAAGCTTTCTTT
>-|TRBV6-6|TRBJ2-7|TRBD2
CASGQSGGASYEQYF
TGTGCCAGCGGCCAGAGCGGGGGGGCATCCTACGAGCAGTACTTC